This entry is about one TCR beta chain. The data originate from a study of human T cells and chemical hapten exposure. The CDR3 runs 14 residues. Germline CDR1 reads SEHNR; CDR2 reads FQNEAQ (reference sequence). The trim removed 1 base at V and 8 bases at J, leaving 6 bases unmatched. Unique molecular identifiers were affixed to discrete cDNA molecules within the library. One entry per CDR3 protein results from TCRdb running MiXCR on the 5' RACE reads. The sample shows some 150,000 distinct CDR3 sequences, approximately 4% of them seen only once. RNA extraction used unfractionated whole blood as the source of total RNA.

This rearrangement joins TRBV7-9 to TRBJ1-2, with 8 bases lining up with TRBD1. This receptor was obtained from a female donor in good health. The CDR3 DNA follows: TGTGCCAGCAGCTTAGAGGACAGGGTGAGCGGCTACACCTTC. Amino acid sequence: CASSLEDRVSGYTF.